This TCR beta chain was profiled in a study of T cell responses to AZD1222 COVID-19 vaccine. TCRdb's copy holds only in-frame clones and misses some; the assay was immunoSEQ multiplex PCR. The data contain 150,000 or so clones, over 75% of them singletons. The CDR3 has 11 residues. V shed 3 bases and J shed 9 bases, with 6 bases lying between them. In germline, CDR1 is SGHVS, CDR2 FNYEAQ. V usage is TRBV7-6 and J usage is TRBJ2-1; no reliable D call. The TCR sequence derives from an adult in good health. This specimen consisted of peripheral blood, obtained on day 0 of AZD1222 vaccination. CDR3 protein: CASSLGTEQFF. The DNA of the CDR3 is TGTGCCAGCAGCTTGGGTACTGAGCAGTTCTTC.